Reported below is one T cell receptor (beta chain). Its antigen is unidentified. Cocultured for roughly six days at 37°C were the mixed lymphocyte reaction cells. This specimen belongs to a study of siplizumab effects on memory and regulatory T cells. Across the whole study: Mixed lymphocyte reactions ran in pairs, with siplizumab at about 1 ug/mL or without drug.

Notes on the study in general: A minor share of alloreactive clones matched unstimulated subsets.

The CDR3 has 15 residues. Between the trimmed V and J ends, which lost 0 bases and 2 bases, there was a span of 8 bases. Germline CDR1 is SGHTA and CDR2 is FQGTGA. Per individual sample, about 10^5 TCR templates were assayed. Sequenced by immunoSEQ multiplex PCR; TCRdb stores in-frame clones only, minus some. The repertoire holds about 13,000 clones, roughly 40% seen once, with over 9.5% in the top ten. The sequence was collected from a human donor in good health; the cells came from an allogeneic mixed lymphocyte reaction. The specimen was CFSE-low (dividing) CD8+ T cells sorted from an allogeneic mixed lymphocyte reaction. The chain is built from TRBV7-3 and TRBJ2-1; D is perhaps TRBD2 (7 bases). CDR3 in amino acids: CASSLTGGPYNEQFF. In DNA form, the CDR3 reads TGTGCCAGCAGCTTAACCGGGGGGCCCTACAATGAGCAGTTCTTC.